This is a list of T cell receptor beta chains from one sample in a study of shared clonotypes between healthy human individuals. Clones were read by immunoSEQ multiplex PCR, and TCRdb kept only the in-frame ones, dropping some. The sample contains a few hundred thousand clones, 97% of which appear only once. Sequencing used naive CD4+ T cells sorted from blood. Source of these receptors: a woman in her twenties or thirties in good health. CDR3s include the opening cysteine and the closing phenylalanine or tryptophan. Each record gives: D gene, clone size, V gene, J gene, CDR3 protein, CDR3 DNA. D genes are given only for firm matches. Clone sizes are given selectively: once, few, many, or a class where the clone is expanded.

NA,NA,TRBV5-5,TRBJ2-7,CASSHLGSRGQYF,TGTGCCAGCAGCCATTTGGGAAGCCGCGGGCAGTACTTC
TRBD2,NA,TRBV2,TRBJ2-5,CASSERGTSGETQYF,TGTGCCAGCAGTGAAAGGGGGACTAGTGGGGAGACCCAGTACTTC
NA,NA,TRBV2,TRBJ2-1,CASTRFDNEQFF,TGTGCCAGCACCCGGTTCGACAATGAGCAGTTCTTC
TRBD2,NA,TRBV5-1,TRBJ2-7,CASSFGGSFTYEQYF,TGCGCCAGCAGCTTTGGCGGGAGCTTCACCTACGAGCAGTACTTC
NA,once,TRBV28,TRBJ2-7,CASSLSGLPYEQYF,TGTGCCAGCAGTTTGTCGGGGCTACCCTACGAGCAGTACTTC
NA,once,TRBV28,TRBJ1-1,CASTPEGWGEAFF,TGTGCCAGCACCCCGGAGGGCTGGGGTGAAGCTTTCTTT
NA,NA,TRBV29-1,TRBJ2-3,CSVRDTHRRTTDTQYF,TGCAGCGTTCGGGATACGCACAGGAGAACCACAGATACGCAGTATTTT
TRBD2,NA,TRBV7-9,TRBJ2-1,CASSSRTSGNEQFF,TGTGCCAGCAGCTCAAGGACTAGCGGAAATGAGCAGTTCTTC
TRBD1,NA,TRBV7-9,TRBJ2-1,CASSLKGTADNEQFF,TGTGCCAGCAGCTTAAAAGGGACAGCAGACAATGAGCAGTTCTTC
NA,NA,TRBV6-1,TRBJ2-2,CASGERTGELFF,TGTGCCAGCGGAGAGAGGACCGGGGAGCTGTTTTTT
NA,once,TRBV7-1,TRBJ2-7,CASSLAGAGGPYEQYF,TGTGCCAGCAGCTTAGCGGGGGCAGGGGGCCCCTACGAGCAGTACTTC